This T cell receptor beta chain was captured in a study of shared clonotypes between healthy human individuals. The study drew its donors from healthy HIV-negative adults without recent acute infections or vaccinations. Sequencing was performed with immunoSEQ multiplex PCR; in TCRdb, only in-frame clones are kept and a portion is missing. The sample has around 500,000 clones; approximately 81% are singletons. Trimming pared 6 bases from V and 1 base from J, leaving 7 bases between. Per the germline V gene, CDR1 is MGHDK and CDR2 is SYGVNS. The CDR3 spans 13 residues. The material sequenced was PBMCs. The clonotype comes from a woman aged 40 to 50 in good health. Some clones in this sample may be carry-over from other donors' samples. The genes are TRBV25-1 and TRBJ2-1; weak D call: TRBD1 (6 bases). CDR3 bases: TGTGCCAGCAGGGACAGTTCCTACAATGAGCAGTTCTTC. Translation: CASRDSSYNEQFF.